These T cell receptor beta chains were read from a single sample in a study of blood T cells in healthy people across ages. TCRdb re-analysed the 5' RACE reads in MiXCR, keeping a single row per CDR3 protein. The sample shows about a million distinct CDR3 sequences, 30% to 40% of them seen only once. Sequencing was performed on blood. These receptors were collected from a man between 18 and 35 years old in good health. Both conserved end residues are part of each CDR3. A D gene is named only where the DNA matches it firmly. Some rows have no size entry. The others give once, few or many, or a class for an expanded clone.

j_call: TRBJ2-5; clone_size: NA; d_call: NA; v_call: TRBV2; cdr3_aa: CATLQRSTQYF; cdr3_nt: TGTGCCACCCTCCAAAGATCGACCCAGTACTTC
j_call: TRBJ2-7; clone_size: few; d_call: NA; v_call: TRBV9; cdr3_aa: CASSVIRRDNSYEQYF; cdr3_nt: TGTGCCAGCAGCGTAATAAGGCGCGACAACTCCTACGAGCAGTACTTC
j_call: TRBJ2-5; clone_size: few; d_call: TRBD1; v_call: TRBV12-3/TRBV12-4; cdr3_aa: CASSTGDQETQYF; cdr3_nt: TGTGCCAGCAGTACAGGGGACCAAGAGACCCAGTACTTC
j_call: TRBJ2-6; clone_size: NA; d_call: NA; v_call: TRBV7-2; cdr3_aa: CASSLMRAGANVLTF; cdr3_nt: TGTGCCAGCAGCTTAATGAGGGCTGGGGCCAACGTCCTGACTTTC
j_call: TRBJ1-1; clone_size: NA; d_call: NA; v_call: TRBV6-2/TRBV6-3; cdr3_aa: CASSTAGGQTEAFF; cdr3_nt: TGTGCCAGCAGTACCGCCGGGGGGCAAACTGAAGCTTTCTTT
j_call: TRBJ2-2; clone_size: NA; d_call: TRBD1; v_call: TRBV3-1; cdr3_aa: CASSLPRQGAPGTGELFF; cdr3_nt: TGTGCCAGCAGTCTACCCCGACAGGGGGCCCCAGGCACCGGGGAGCTGTTTTTT
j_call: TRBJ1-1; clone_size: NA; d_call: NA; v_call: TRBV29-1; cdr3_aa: CSVAPVLGTEAFF; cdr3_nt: TGCAGCGTTGCTCCAGTACTCGGGACTGAAGCTTTCTTT
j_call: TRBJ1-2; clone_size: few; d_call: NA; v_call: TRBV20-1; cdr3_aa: CSAIPRYIYGYTF; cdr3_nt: TGCAGTGCTATTCCGAGGTATATCTATGGCTACACCTTC
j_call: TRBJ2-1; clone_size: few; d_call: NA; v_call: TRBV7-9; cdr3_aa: CASTDTQPGTINRHEQFF; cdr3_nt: TGTGCCAGCACCGACACTCAACCCGGGACCATCAATCGCCATGAGCAGTTCTTC
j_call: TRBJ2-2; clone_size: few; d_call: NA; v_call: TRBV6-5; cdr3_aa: CASSYSQGNTGELFF; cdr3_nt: TGTGCCAGCAGTTACTCACAGGGGAACACCGGGGAGCTGTTTTTT
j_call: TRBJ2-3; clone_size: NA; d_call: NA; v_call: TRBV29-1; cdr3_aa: CSVDREISTDTQYF; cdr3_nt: TGCAGCGTTGACCGGGAGATAAGCACAGATACGCAGTATTTT
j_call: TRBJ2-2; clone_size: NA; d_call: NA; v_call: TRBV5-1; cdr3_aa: CASSNQGTGELFF; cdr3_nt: TGCGCCAGCTCGAACCAGGGCACCGGGGAGCTGTTTTTT
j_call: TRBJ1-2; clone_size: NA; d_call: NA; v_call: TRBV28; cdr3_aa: CASSLGQRANEGYTF; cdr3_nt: TGTGCCAGCAGTTTAGGTCAGAGGGCTAACGAGGGCTACACCTTC
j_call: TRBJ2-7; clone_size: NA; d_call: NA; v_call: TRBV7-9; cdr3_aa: CASSLESRPYEQYF; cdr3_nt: TGTGCCAGCAGCTTAGAAAGCCGGCCCTACGAGCAGTACTTC
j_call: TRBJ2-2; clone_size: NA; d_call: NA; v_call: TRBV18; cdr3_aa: CASSPSTAKNTGELFF; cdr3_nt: TGTGCCAGCTCACCATCTACCGCCAAGAACACCGGGGAGCTGTTTTTT
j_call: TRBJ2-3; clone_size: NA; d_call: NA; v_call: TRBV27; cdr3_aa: CASGRDSYPDTQYF; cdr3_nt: TGTGCCAGCGGCCGGGACTCTTACCCAGATACGCAGTATTTT
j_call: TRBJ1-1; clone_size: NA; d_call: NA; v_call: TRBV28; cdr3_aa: CASSPPSGQNTEAFF; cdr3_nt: TGTGCCAGCAGTCCCCCTTCGGGGCAGAACACTGAAGCTTTCTTT
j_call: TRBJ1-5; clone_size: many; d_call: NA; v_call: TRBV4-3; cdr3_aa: CASSPSLVNNQPQHF; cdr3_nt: TGCGCCAGCAGCCCCTCCTTGGTCAACAATCAGCCCCAGCATTTT
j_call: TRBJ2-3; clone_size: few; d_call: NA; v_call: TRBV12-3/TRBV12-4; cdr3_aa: CASRRRRGGLVKRGRTDTQYF; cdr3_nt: TGTGCCAGCAGGCGACGGAGGGGGGGTTTGGTTAAGCGGGGCCGCACAGATACGCAGTATTTT
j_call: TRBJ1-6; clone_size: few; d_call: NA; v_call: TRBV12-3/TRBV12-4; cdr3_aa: CASSKDGSPLHF; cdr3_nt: TGTGCCAGCAGTAAAGACGGTTCACCCCTCCACTTT
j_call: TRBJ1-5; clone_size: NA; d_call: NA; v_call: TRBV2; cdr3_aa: CASTPSGGNQPQHF; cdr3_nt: TGTGCCAGCACCCCGTCAGGGGGCAATCAGCCCCAGCATTTT
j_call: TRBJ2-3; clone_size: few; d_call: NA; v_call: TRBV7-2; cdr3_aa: CASSSGKLAADTQYF; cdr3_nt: TGTGCCAGCAGCTCGGGAAAGTTGGCGGCAGATACGCAGTATTTT
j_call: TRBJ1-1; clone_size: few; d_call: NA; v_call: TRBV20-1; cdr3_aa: CSATTRNTEAFF; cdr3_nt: TGCAGTGCTACCACTAGGAACACTGAAGCTTTCTTT
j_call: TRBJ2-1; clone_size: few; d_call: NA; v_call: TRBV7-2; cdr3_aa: CASSIQGGIRFF; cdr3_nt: TGTGCCAGCAGCATACAGGGAGGTATACGGTTCTTC
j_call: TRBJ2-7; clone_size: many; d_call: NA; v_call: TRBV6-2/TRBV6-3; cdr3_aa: CASRTAYEQYF; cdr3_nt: TGTGCCAGCAGGACAGCCTACGAGCAGTACTTC
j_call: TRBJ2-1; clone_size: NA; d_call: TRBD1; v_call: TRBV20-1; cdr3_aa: CSARGYRGQSYDEQFF; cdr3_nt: TGCAGTGCTAGAGGTTATCGGGGACAGAGTTACGATGAGCAGTTCTTC
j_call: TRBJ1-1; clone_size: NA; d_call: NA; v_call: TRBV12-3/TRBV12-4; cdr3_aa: CASSLDRGAGTEAFF; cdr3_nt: TGTGCCAGCAGTTTAGATAGGGGGGCGGGCACTGAAGCTTTCTTT
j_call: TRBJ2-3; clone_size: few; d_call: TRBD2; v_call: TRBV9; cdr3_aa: CASSPPGGGGADTQYF; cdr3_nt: TGTGCCAGCAGTCCCCCCGGCGGCGGGGGGGCAGATACGCAGTATTTT
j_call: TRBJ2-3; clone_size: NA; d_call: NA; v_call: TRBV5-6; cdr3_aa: CASSLEGVITDTQYF; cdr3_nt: TGTGCCAGCAGCTTGGAAGGGGTCATCACAGATACGCAGTATTTT
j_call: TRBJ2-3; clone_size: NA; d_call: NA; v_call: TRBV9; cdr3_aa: CASSGGATSTDTQYF; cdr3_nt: TGTGCCAGCAGCGGGGGAGCGACTAGCACAGATACGCAGTATTTT
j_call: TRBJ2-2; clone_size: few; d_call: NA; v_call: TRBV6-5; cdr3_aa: CASSYGEVTGELFF; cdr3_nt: TGTGCCAGCAGTTACGGGGAGGTCACCGGGGAGCTGTTTTTT
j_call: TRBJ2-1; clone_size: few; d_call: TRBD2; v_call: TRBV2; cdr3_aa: CASGPGGAYNEQFF; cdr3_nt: TGTGCCAGCGGACCCGGGGGGGCCTACAATGAGCAGTTCTTC
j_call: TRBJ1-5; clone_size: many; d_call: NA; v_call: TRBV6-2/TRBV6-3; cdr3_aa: CASSQPNQPQHF; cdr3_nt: TGTGCCAGCAGCCAGCCGAATCAGCCCCAGCATTTT
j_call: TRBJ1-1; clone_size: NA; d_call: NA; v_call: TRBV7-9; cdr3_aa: CASRPSGNTEAFF; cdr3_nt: TGTGCCAGCAGACCCTCAGGGAACACTGAAGCTTTCTTT
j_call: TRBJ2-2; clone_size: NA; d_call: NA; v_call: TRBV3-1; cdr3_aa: CASSQEVGGNTGELFF; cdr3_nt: TGTGCCAGCAGCCAAGAGGTGGGGGGCAACACCGGGGAGCTGTTTTTT
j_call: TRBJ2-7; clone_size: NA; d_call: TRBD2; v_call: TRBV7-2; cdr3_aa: CASSYLAENYNEQYF; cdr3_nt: TGTGCCAGCAGCTACCTAGCGGAGAATTACAATGAGCAGTACTTC
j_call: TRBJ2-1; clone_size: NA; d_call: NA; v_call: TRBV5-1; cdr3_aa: CASSLVPGNFYNEQFF; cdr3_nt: TGCGCCAGCAGCTTGGTTCCGGGAAATTTCTACAATGAGCAGTTCTTC
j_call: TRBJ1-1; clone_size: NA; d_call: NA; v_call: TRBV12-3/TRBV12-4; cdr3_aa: CASSPDTYTEAFF; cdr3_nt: TGTGCCAGCAGCCCGGACACTTACACTGAAGCTTTCTTT
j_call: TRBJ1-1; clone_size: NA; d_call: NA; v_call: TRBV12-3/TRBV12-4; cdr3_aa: CASTFQGGDTEAFF; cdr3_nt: TGTGCCAGTACATTTCAGGGTGGAGACACTGAAGCTTTCTTT
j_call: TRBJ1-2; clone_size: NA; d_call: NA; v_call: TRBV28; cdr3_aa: CASSLTGTRVGGYTF; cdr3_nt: TGTGCCAGCAGTTTAACCGGGACAAGGGTAGGGGGCTACACCTTC
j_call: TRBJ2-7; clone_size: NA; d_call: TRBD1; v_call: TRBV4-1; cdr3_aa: CASSQGFGQVSYEQYF; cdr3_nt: TGCGCCAGCAGCCAGGGATTTGGACAGGTCTCCTACGAGCAGTACTTC
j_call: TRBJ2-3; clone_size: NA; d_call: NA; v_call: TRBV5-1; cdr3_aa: CASSASTGVGTDTQYF; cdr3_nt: TGCGCCAGCAGCGCTTCGACAGGAGTAGGGACAGATACGCAGTATTTT
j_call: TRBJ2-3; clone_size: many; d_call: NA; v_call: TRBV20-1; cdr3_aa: CSAATGTDTQYF; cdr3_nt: TGCAGTGCCGCGACTGGCACAGATACGCAGTATTTT
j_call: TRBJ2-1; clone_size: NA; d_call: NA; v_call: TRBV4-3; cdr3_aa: CASSQDVYGTGERFF; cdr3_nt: TGCGCCAGCAGCCAAGATGTCTATGGGACTGGAGAGAGGTTCTTC
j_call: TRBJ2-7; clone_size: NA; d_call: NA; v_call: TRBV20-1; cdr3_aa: CSANRLNSYEQYF; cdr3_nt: TGCAGTGCTAATAGGCTAAACTCCTACGAGCAGTACTTC
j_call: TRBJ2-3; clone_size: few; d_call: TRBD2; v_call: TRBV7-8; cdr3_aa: CASRGGGSTDTQYF; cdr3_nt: TGTGCCAGCAGGGGGGGGGGTAGCACAGATACGCAGTATTTT
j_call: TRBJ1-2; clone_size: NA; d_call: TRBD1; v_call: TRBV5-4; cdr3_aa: CASSQYRDREEYGYTF; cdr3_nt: TGTGCCAGCAGCCAATATAGAGACAGGGAAGAGTATGGCTACACCTTC
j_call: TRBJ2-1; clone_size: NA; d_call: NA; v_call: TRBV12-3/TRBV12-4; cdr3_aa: CASSPGVIYNKQFF; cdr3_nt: TGTGCCAGCAGTCCGGGGGTGATCTACAATAAGCAGTTCTTC
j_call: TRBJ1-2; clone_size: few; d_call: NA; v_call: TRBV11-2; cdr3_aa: CASSFPRASGPNYGYTF; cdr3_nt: TGTGCCAGCAGCTTTCCCCGCGCGTCAGGTCCGAACTATGGCTACACCTTC
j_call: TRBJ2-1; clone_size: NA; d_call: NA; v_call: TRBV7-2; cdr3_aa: CASSLALGYPYNEQFF; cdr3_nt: TGTGCCAGCAGCCTAGCGCTAGGTTACCCATACAATGAGCAGTTCTTC
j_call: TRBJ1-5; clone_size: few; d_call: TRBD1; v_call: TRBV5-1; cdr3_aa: CASPKNSRQGIQPQHF; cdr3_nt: TGCGCCAGTCCCAAGAACAGTAGACAGGGCATTCAGCCCCAGCATTTT
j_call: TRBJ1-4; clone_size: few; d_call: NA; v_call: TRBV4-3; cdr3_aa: CASSQDEDRRNEKLFF; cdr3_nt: TGCGCCAGCAGCCAAGATGAGGACAGAAGAAATGAAAAACTGTTTTTT
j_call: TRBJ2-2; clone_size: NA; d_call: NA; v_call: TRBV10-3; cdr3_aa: CAISEAGTGTGELFF; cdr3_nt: TGTGCCATCAGTGAGGCGGGAACGGGTACCGGGGAGCTGTTTTTT
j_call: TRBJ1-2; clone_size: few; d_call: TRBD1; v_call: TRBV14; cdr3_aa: CASSRWDRRNYGYTF; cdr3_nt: TGTGCCAGCAGCCGCTGGGACAGGCGAAACTATGGCTACACCTTC
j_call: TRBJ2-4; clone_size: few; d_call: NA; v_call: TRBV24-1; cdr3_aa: CATSEGRLAKNIQYF; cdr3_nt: TGTGCCACCAGTGAGGGACGCCTAGCCAAAAACATTCAGTACTTC
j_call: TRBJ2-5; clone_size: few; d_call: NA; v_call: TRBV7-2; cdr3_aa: CASSSRTHGETQYF; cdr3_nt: TGTGCCAGCAGCTCAAGGACCCATGGAGAGACCCAGTACTTC
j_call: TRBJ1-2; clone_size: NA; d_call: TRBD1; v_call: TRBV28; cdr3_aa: CASRSVGQGFFGYTF; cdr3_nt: TGTGCCAGCAGATCTGTCGGACAGGGATTTTTTGGCTACACCTTC